Ten or more counts support the clone carrying this TCR beta chain. Its target is not known. The CDR3 is cut off 3 residues early in the read; its end comes from the germline J gene. Caucasian heritage predominated among both patients and controls. The sample is drawn from a study of T cell clonality in common variable immunodeficiency. Findings and limits, study-wide: TCRbeta clonality was increased in CVID versus healthy controls. Fewer TCRbeta clones were shared among CVID subjects than controls. CVID patient heterogeneity limited repertoire-clinical complication correlations.

The table came from immunoSEQ multiplex PCR; TCRdb's copy has only in-frame clones and leaves some out. The repertoire consists of roughly 38,000 clones, none detected only once. The CDR3 loop spans 18 amino acids. The germline V gene has CDR1 SGHRS and CDR2 YFSETQ. With V trimmed by 0 bases and J by 4 bases, 6 bases remained unmatched. Sequencing was done on a sample of peripheral blood mononuclear cells. The clonotype comes from a person between 18 and 70 years old in good health. The genes are TRBV5-1 and TRBJ2-2, with TRBD2 matching over 13 bases. CDR3 loop: CASSLELAGGPGTGELFF. CDR3 DNA, as far as it was read: TGCGCCAGCAGCTTGGAACTAGCGGGAGGGCCAGGCACCGGGGAG.